What follows are 26 T cell receptor beta chains derived from one specimen sequenced in a study of immune heterogeneity within non-small cell lung tumors. At approximately 600 ng per sample, bulk tumor genomic DNA provided the template. From each primary tumor, several far-apart biopsies were obtained during surgery. Enrolled patients presented with newly diagnosed, previously untreated non-small cell lung cancer and underwent curative surgery. The authors amplified TCR beta CDR3 by multiplex PCR with 32 V and 13 J primers. TCRdb reprocessed the multiplex PCR reads with MiXCR, giving one entry per CDR3 protein. The sample includes over 12,000 distinct CDR3 sequences, over 25% of them seen just once. The sample was lung tumor tissue. Source of these receptors: a man between 35 and 55 years old with non-small cell lung cancer.

This clonotype was detected many times. The rearrangement links TRBV7-3 to TRBJ2-3, with a possible D match to TRBD2 (6 bases). The length of the CDR3 is 16 residues. Germline V lookup: CDR1 SGHTA, CDR2 FQGTGA. The V end was cut by 0 bases, the J end by 5 bases, with 15 bases between. In DNA, the CDR3 is TGTGCCAGCAGCTTAACGAAGACGACTAGGGGAGATACGCAGTATTTT. Protein: CASSLTKTTRGDTQYF.

To note about this clonotype: A read error may explain this, as a much larger clone is one base away. The rearrangement links TRBV9 to TRBJ1-2; tentative D call: TRBD1 (6 bases). With 3 bases removed from V and 2 bases from J, the gap between germline ends came to 23 bases. In germline, CDR1 is SGDLS, CDR2 YYNGEE. The CDR3 loop spans 18 amino acids. The CDR3 DNA is TGTGCCAGCAGCGAAATTACAGGGTTTTACTATTGGAACTATGGCTACACCTTC. It translates to CASSEITGFYYWNYGYTF.

As for this clonotype: A much larger clone differs from this one at a single base, so this may be a read error. Written as DNA, the CDR3 is TGTGCCAGCAGCCTATTACACAGGGAAAACGCTGAAGCTTTCTTT. Translating it yields CASSLLHRENAEAFF. The J gene is TRBJ1-1, the V gene TRBV2; D is possibly TRBD1 (6 bases). The CDR3 consists of 15 residues. The germline V gene encodes CDR1 SNHLY and CDR2 FYNNEI. V shed 6 bases and J shed 6 bases, with 20 bases lying between them.

As to this clonotype: This may stem from a read error, because a much larger clone lies one nucleotide away. The J gene is TRBJ2-1, the V gene TRBV6-5; D tentatively reads TRBD1 or TRBD2 (5 bases each). This CDR3 is 12 amino acids long. The germline gives CDR1 MNHEY, CDR2 SVGAGI. V was shortened by 2 bases and J by 6 bases, with 5 bases between the two germline ends. CDR3: CASSYGTNEQFF. CDR3 DNA sequence: TGTGCCAGCAGTTACGGGACCAATGAGCAGTTCTTC.

With regard to this clonotype: The junction does not match germline at one end; this may be a read error. The rearrangement uses TRBV2 and TRBJ1-2; 7 bases are shared with TRBD1. There are 19 residues in the CDR3. Germline V gene data show CDR1 as SNHLY and CDR2 as FYNNEI. The CDR3 DNA reads TGTGCCAGCAGTGAGTACTTAGGGACAGACACGGTTGCTAACTATGGCTACAACTTC. Its translation: CASSEYLGTDTVANYGYNF.

Of note for this clonotype: Being one base from a much bigger clone, this may be a read error. V and J are TRBV20-1 and TRBJ1-2; the D is unclear. CDR3 size: 16 residues. V was cut by 0 bases and J by 0 bases, with 14 bases left in between. The germline V gene has CDR1 DFQATT and CDR2 SNEGSKA (reference sequence). CDR3 region: CSARDWRTLSNYGYTF. CDR3 coding DNA: TGCAGTGCTAGAGATTGGAGGACCCTATCTAACTATGGCTACACCTTC.

By its share, this clonotype is medium-sized. The CDR3 is CASSMGLAGVYEQYF. The CDR3 nucleotides are TGTGCCAGTAGTATGGGGCTAGCGGGAGTCTACGAGCAGTACTTC. The chain carries TRBV19 and TRBJ2-7; 10 bases align to TRBD2. The CDR3 spans 15 residues. V gave up 3 bases and J gave up 3 bases; unmatched junction bases: 5. CDR1 and CDR2 from the germline V gene are LNHDA and SQIVND (reference sequence). The full variable domain, rest sourced from reference TRBV19 and TRBJ2-7, is DGGITQSPKYLFRKEGQNVTLSCEQNLNHDAMYWYRQDPGQGLRLIYYSQIVNDFQKGDIAEGYSVSREKKESFPLTVTSAQKNPTAFYLCASSMGLAGVYEQYFGPGTRLTVT.

This clonotype was seen many times. The chain employs TRBV7-9 and TRBJ2-2; D is ambiguous. V was pared by 2 bases and J by 3 bases, with 13 bases between. The CDR3 loop spans 16 amino acids. Germline CDR1 SEHNR, CDR2 FQNEAQ (reference sequence). The CDR3 nucleotides are TGTGCCAGCAGCTTACGGTCTTTACGTGACACCGGGGAGCTGTTTTTT. Protein product: CASSLRSLRDTGELFF.

This clonotype was seen more than once but under ten times. This may come from a read error, since a much larger clone is one base off. The chain is built from TRBV27 and TRBJ2-7, with D uncertain. The CDR3 spans 13 residues. Trimming removed 5 bases from V and 3 bases from J, with 11 bases in between. Germline CDR1 reads MNHEY; CDR2 reads SMNVEV (reference sequence). The CDR3 nucleotides are TGTGCCAGCAGTCAAGTCGTCCGCTACGAGCAGTACTTC. This encodes CASSQVVRYEQYF.

About this clonotype itself: An end of the junction differs from the germline gene, which may be a read error. This rearrangement joins TRBV6-2 or TRBV6-3 to TRBJ2-1; D is unresolved. The length of the CDR3 is 11 residues. In germline, CDR1 is MNHEY, CDR2 SVGEGT. The CDR3 nucleotides are TGTGCCAGCAGTGACTCCCGTTGGGAGTTCTTC. Translation gives CASSDSRWEFF.

In its sample, this clonotype was seen a few times. The chain combines TRBV24-1 with TRBJ2-4; 14 nucleotides line up with TRBD2. V lost 4 bases to trimming and J lost 0 bases; unmatched junction nucleotides: 4. The CDR3 runs to 18 residues. Germline-derived CDR1 and CDR2 are KGHDR and SFDVKD. CDR3 nucleotide sequence: TGTGCCACCAGTGACTCGGGGACTAGCGGGGGAGCCAAAAACATTCAGTACTTC. Translation: CATSDSGTSGGAKNIQYF.

This clonotype has ten or more counts. This sequence joins TRBV29-1 and TRBJ2-1, with a possible D match to TRBD1 (6 bases). Germline loops: CDR1 SQVTM, CDR2 ANQGSEA. The V end lost 0 bases, the J end lost 15 bases, and 12 bases lay between the germline ends. CDR3 length: 11 residues. The CDR3 here is CSVEEGARLFF. CDR3 nucleotides: TGCAGCGTTGAAGAGGGGGCGCGGCTGTTCTTC.

This clonotype was seen many times. The rearrangement links TRBV2 to TRBJ1-4, with 7 bases lining up with TRBD1. CDR1 is SNHLY, CDR2 FYNNEI, per germline. V shed 6 bases and J 4 bases; nucleotides not matched to a gene: 5. This CDR3 is 14 amino acids long. In DNA, the CDR3 is TGTGCCAGCAGCCCGGGACAGCATAATGAAAAACTGTTTTTT. Its protein is CASSPGQHNEKLFF.

The count of this clonotype is one. J is TRBJ2-3 and V is TRBV20-1; maybe TRBD2 (6 bases). CDR1 is DFQATT, CDR2 SNEGSKA, per germline (reference sequence). The CDR3 length is 15 residues. V gave up 7 bases and J gave up 0 bases, with 17 bases separating them. CDR3 loop: CSDSAPGVSTDTQYF. The CDR3 bases are TGCAGTGATAGCGCCCCGGGGGTTAGCACAGATACGCAGTATTTT.

V gene TRBV20-1 combines with J gene TRBJ2-3; D ambiguous. V lost 3 bases and J 0 bases, leaving 10 bases between the germline ends. The CDR3 consists of 14 residues. Germline CDR1 reads DFQATT; CDR2 reads SNEGSKA (reference sequence). The CDR3 spells CSASTPWSTDTQYF. The DNA for the CDR3 is TGCAGTGCTAGCACTCCCTGGAGCACAGATACGCAGTATTTT.

This clonotype has only one observation. Just one base apart from a much larger clone, this may be a read error. The chain is built from TRBV7-2 and TRBJ2-7; 11 bases map to TRBD2. The germline CDR1 and CDR2 sequences are SGHTA and FQGNSA. This CDR3 comprises 15 residues. After removal of 5 bases from V and 2 bases from J, the junction contained 5 bases not matched to a gene. CDR3 DNA sequence: TGTGCCAGCAGCCGACTAGCGGGGAACACCTACGAGCAGTACTTC. Amino acid sequence: CASSRLAGNTYEQYF.

This clonotype was found a few times. A read error may produce the germline difference seen at one junction end. V gene TRBV6-1 combines with J gene TRBJ2-5; TRBD2 aligns across 12 bases. Germline V gene lookup returns CDR1 MNHNS and CDR2 SASEGT. CDR3 size: 15 residues. DNA for the CDR3: TGTGCCAAGGCCCGGACTAGCGGGAACCAGGAGACCCAGTACTTC. Its translation: CAKARTSGNQETQYF.

Note on this clonotype: This may be a read error: a much more frequent sequence differs by one nucleotide. The CDR3 spells CASRAGTVLSYEQYF. CDR3 DNA sequence: TGTGCCAGCAGAGCCGGGACAGTCCTCTCCTACGAGCAGTACTTC. The chain combines TRBV14 with TRBJ2-7, with 7 bases identical to TRBD1. The CDR3 spans 15 residues. V lost 6 bases and J lost 0; bases outside the gene matches: 8. CDR1 SGHDN and CDR2 FVKESK come from the germline V gene.

Points on this clonotype: This may arise from a read error, as a much more abundant clone is one base away. The chain couples TRBV6-8 to TRBJ2-7; TRBD2 matches at 7 bases. The CDR3 spans 10 residues. In germline, CDR1 is MNHGY, CDR2 SAAAGT. DNA of the CDR3: TGTTCCAGCGGGAACTACGAGCAGTACTTC. Amino acid sequence: CSSGNYEQYF.

The chain carries TRBV10-1 and TRBJ2-3, with D unresolved. The CDR3 has 11 residues. Germline lookup yields CDR1 WNHNN and CDR2 SYGVQD (reference sequence). V was trimmed by 2 bases and J by 4 bases, leaving 1 base between them. The CDR3 coding sequence is TGCGCCAGCAGTGAGCCAGATACGCAGTATTTT. Translated: CASSEPDTQYF.

The V and J genes are TRBV18 and TRBJ2-2; no reliable D call. The CDR3 totals 11 residues. Trimming removed 4 bases from V and 4 bases from J, with 1 base in between. The germline V gene encodes CDR1 KGHSH and CDR2 LQKENI. CDR3 loop: CASSLTGELFF. The CDR3 nucleotides are TGTGCCAGCTCACTCACCGGGGAGCTGTTTTTT.

In the case of this clonotype: Since a much larger clone is just one base distant, this may be a read error. The gene calls are TRBV6-1 and TRBJ2-4; D is perhaps TRBD1 or TRBD2 (5 bases each). CDR1 and CDR2 from the germline V gene are MNHNS and SASEGT. Trimming pared 6 bases from V and 9 bases from J, leaving 18 bases between. The CDR3 loop spans 14 amino acids. CDR3 DNA sequence: TGTGCCAGCAGGGGAGAGGGGTCGGGAAGCATTCAGTACTTC. Amino acid sequence: CASRGEGSGSIQYF.

The CDR3 nucleotides are TGTGCCAGCAGCTATCGACGGACGCAAGAGACCCAGTACTTC. This sequence encodes CASSYRRTQETQYF. This chain joins TRBV7-8 and TRBJ2-5; D call uncertain. This CDR3 has 14 amino acids. The germline V and J ends were trimmed by 4 bases and 2 bases, with 11 bases remaining between them. Looked up from germline, CDR1 is SGHVS and CDR2 is FQNEAQ.

This clonotype has ten or more counts. The chain couples TRBV6-1 to TRBJ2-6; 10 positions agree with TRBD1. This CDR3 is built from 20 residues. With 7 bases clipped from V and 0 bases from J, the junction kept 15 bases outside the gene matches. Germline values: CDR1 MNHNS, CDR2 SASEGT. The CDR3 protein is CASTKRARDRGPSGANVLTF. In nucleotides, the CDR3 is TGTGCCAGCACAAAAAGGGCGCGGGACAGGGGCCCCTCTGGGGCCAACGTCCTGACTTTC.

Sample share makes this clonotype medium-sized. The V and J genes are TRBV7-8 and TRBJ2-7; 9 bases are a match to TRBD2. There are 17 residues in the CDR3. CDR1 is SGHVS, CDR2 FQNEAQ, per germline. V was pared by 1 base and J by 4 bases, with 11 bases of the junction left unmatched. CDR3 sequence reads: CASSLVTVTSGKYEQYF. In DNA form, the CDR3 reads TGTGCCAGCAGCTTAGTCACCGTGACTAGCGGAAAATACGAGCAGTACTTC. Full variable domain (remainder filled in from reference TRBV7-8 and TRBJ2-7): GAGVSQSPRYKVAKRGQDVALRCDPISGHVSLFWYQQALGQGPEFLTYFQNEAQLDKSGLPSDRFFAERPEGSVSTLKIQRTQQEDSAVYLCASSLVTVTSGKYEQYFGPGTRLTVT.

On this clonotype itself: The CDR3 carries no conserved terminal phenylalanine or tryptophan, so it likely arises from a read error. CDR3 sequence (DNA): TGTGCCAGCAGTCCTATGGGACTAGACGGGCGTGAGCAGTTCTCC. It encodes CASSPMGLDGREQFS. V usage is TRBV6-2 or TRBV6-3 and J usage is TRBJ2-1; TRBD2 agrees at 8 bases. Germline loops: CDR1 MNHEY, CDR2 SVGEGT. The J segment lost 9 bases and the V segment lost 5 bases, leaving 12 bases of the junction unmatched. The CDR3 is made up of 15 amino acids.